A selection of T cell receptor beta chains follows, all from one sample in a study of control samples from healthy donors and cancer patients. The protocol was immunoSEQ multiplex PCR, while the TCRdb copy is restricted to in-frame clones and leaves out a portion. The sample holds 100,000 to 150,000 clones, about nine tenths seen once. The sample consisted of blood. The source is a woman aged 45-65 years in good health. The conserved cysteine and the conserved F or W are not part of the CDR3 here. The order of the fields is V gene, CDR3 protein.

v_call: TRBV14
cdr3_aa: ASSRFTSGRVAGELF

v_call: TRBV18
cdr3_aa: ASSPPSTYEQY

v_call: TRBV19
cdr3_aa: ATSRGIAEYEQY

v_call: TRBV6-5
cdr3_aa: ASSYSPGSGETQY

v_call: TRBV7-9
cdr3_aa: ASSFVIRGEQY

v_call: TRBV5-4
cdr3_aa: ASSPPQGRGETQY

v_call: TRBV5-5
cdr3_aa: ASSLVWDREETQY

v_call: TRBV10-3
cdr3_aa: AISREAGEQY

v_call: TRBV7-6
cdr3_aa: ASSLAGSGANVLT

v_call: TRBV6-2/TRBV6-3
cdr3_aa: ASSRRQGGPNTEAF

v_call: TRBV12-3/TRBV12-4
cdr3_aa: ASSFEGTEAF

v_call: TRBV27
cdr3_aa: ASRPRLADSYNEQF

v_call: TRBV19
cdr3_aa: ASSISVNTEAF

v_call: TRBV4-1
cdr3_aa: ASSQGVGGVYEQY

v_call: TRBV27
cdr3_aa: ASRRPGPPSYNEQF

v_call: TRBV7-7
cdr3_aa: ASSPGLAGGYDTQY

v_call: TRBV9
cdr3_aa: ASSTERGSGEKLF

v_call: TRBV11-1
cdr3_aa: ASSAINSGSGEQY

v_call: TRBV5-1
cdr3_aa: ASSGTGDYGYT

v_call: TRBV7-9
cdr3_aa: ASSLAALYTEAF

v_call: TRBV7-9
cdr3_aa: ASSLTGDKQETQY

v_call: TRBV5-1
cdr3_aa: ASSLKAGTPNTEAF

v_call: TRBV27
cdr3_aa: ASSLSGRAGADTQY

v_call: TRBV6-5
cdr3_aa: ASSYFSAPPIVYT

v_call: TRBV18
cdr3_aa: ASSPPGNTGELF

v_call: TRBV6-6
cdr3_aa: AAGAGGSYT

v_call: TRBV25-1
cdr3_aa: ASRRQGADTQY

v_call: TRBV5-1
cdr3_aa: ASSPGQGESPLH

v_call: TRBV3-1/TRBV3-2
cdr3_aa: ASSPRQGGGTEAF

v_call: TRBV5-5
cdr3_aa: ASSSGQGRTPWRGNHEQY

v_call: TRBV19
cdr3_aa: ASSVTGNTEAF

v_call: TRBV5-5
cdr3_aa: ASSQQGPTGAF

v_call: TRBV12-3/TRBV12-4
cdr3_aa: ASSGLYEQY

v_call: TRBV6-5
cdr3_aa: ASSYSRGPWTEAF

v_call: TRBV7-8
cdr3_aa: ASSEQVAGQTELF

v_call: TRBV4-2
cdr3_aa: ASSQTTNDQETQY

v_call: TRBV30
cdr3_aa: AWIPGANVLT

v_call: TRBV20-1
cdr3_aa: SASLSGRAHNEQF

v_call: TRBV12-3/TRBV12-4
cdr3_aa: ASSLSQGTRI

v_call: TRBV29-1
cdr3_aa: SVVRSSGNTIY

v_call: TRBV19
cdr3_aa: ASSPRTTGMNTEAF

v_call: TRBV5-1
cdr3_aa: ASSLRPGSSGEQY

v_call: TRBV3-1/TRBV3-2
cdr3_aa: ASSQVDYEQY